The clone carrying this T cell receptor beta chain was detected a few times. Its antigen is undetermined. Together with a sample-barcoded 5' primer, a J-beta primer mix was included in a second PCR lasting about 7 to 11 cycles. TCRdb reprocessed the 5' RACE reads via MiXCR and lists one record per CDR3 protein. The sample includes roughly 2 million distinct CDR3 sequences, approximately 50% of them seen just once. Isolated PBMCs totaled at least 7 million in each sample. The data were taken from a study of blood T cells in healthy people across ages. Study background: About one barcoded beta molecule per two T cells was captured by template switching. Study-wide findings and caveats: The donors' CMV status was not determined, possibly confounding changes in expanded clonotypes.

Trimming took 6 bases from V and 7 from J, leaving 17 bases between them. Germline V CDR1 and CDR2: SGHRS, YFSETQ. The CDR3 contains 14 residues. The sequenced sample was blood. This chain links TRBV5-1 with TRBJ2-4; no reliable D call. The source is a woman in her thirties or forties in good health. In DNA form, the CDR3 reads TGCGCCAGCACCCTTTGGGCCGGTGGGAACATTCAGTACTTC. Translated: CASTLWAGGNIQYF.